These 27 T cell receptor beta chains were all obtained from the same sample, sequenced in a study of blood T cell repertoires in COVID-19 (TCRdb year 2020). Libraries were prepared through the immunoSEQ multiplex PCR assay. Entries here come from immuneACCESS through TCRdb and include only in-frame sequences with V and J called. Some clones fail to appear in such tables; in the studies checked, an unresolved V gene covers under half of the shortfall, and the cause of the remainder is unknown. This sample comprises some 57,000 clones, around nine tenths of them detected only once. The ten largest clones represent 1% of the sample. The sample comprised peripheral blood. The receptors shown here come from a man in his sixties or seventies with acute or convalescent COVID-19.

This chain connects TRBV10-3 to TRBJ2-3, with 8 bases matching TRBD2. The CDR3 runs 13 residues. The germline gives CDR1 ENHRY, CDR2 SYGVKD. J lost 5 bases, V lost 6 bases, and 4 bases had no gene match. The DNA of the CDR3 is TGTGCCATCAGCGGGGCGGGGGGAGATACGCAGTATTTT. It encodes CAISGAGGDTQYF.

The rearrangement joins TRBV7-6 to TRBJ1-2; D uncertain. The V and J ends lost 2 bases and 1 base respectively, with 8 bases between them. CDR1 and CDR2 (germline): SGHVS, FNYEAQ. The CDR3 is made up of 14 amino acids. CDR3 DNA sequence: TGTGCCAGCAGCTTATCAGGCAATAACTATGGCTACACCTTC. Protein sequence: CASSLSGNNYGYTF.

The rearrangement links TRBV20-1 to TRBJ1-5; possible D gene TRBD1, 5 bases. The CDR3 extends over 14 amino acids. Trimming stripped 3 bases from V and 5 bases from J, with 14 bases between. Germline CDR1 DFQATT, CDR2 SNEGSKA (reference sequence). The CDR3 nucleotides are TGCAGTGCTAGTGTACGGGGGTCGGATCAGCCCCAGCATTTT. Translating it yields CSASVRGSDQPQHF.

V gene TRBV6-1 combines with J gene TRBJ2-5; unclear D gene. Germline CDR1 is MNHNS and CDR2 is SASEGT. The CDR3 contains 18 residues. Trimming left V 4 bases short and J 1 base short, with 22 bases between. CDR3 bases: TGTGCCAGCAGTGCTCCTCTCCCACGGCAGGCCAGCCAAGAGACCCAGTACTTC. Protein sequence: CASSAPLPRQASQETQYF.

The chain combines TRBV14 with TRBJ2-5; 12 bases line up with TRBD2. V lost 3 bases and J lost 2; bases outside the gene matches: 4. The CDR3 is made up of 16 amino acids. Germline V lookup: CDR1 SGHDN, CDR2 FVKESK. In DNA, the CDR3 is TGTGCCAGCAGCCATACTAGCGGGGGGACGCAAGAGACCCAGTACTTC. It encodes CASSHTSGGTQETQYF.

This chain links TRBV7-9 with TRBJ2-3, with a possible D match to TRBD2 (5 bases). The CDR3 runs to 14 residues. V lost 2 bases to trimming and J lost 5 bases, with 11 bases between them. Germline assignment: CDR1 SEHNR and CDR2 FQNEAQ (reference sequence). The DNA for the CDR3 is TGTGCCAGCAGCTTAAGACTGGGGAGAGATACGCAGTATTTT. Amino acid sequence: CASSLRLGRDTQYF. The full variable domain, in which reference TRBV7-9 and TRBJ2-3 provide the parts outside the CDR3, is DTGVSQNPRHKITKRGQNVTFRCDPISEHNRLYWYRQTLGQGPEFLTYFQNEAQLEKSRLLSDRFSAERPKGSFSTLEIQRTEQGDSAMYLCASSLRLGRDTQYFGPGTRLTVL.

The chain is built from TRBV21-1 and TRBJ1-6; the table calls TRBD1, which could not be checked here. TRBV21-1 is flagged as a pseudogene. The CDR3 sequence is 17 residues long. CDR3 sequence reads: CASSRGDRGSYNSPLHF. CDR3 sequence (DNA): TGTGCCAGCAGCAGAGGGGACAGGGGCTCCTATAATTCACCCCTCCACTTT.

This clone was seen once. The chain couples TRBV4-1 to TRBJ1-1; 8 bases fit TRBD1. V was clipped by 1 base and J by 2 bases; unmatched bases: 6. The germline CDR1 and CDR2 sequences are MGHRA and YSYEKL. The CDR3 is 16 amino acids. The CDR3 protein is CASSQALGTGNTEAFF. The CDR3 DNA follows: TGCGCCAGCAGCCAAGCCCTTGGGACAGGAAACACTGAAGCTTTCTTT.

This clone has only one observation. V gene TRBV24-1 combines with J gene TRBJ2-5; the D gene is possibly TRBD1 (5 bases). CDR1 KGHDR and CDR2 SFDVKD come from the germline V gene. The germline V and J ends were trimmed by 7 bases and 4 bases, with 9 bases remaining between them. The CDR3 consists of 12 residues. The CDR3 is CATSPGRETQYF. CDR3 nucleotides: TGTGCCACCAGCCCAGGGCGAGAGACCCAGTACTTC.

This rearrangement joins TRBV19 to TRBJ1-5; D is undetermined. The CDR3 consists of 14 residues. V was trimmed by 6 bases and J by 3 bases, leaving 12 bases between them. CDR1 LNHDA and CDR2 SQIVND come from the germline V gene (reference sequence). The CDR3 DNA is TGTGCCAGTAGGTTTACAGAATTCAATCAGCCCCAGCATTTT. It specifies CASRFTEFNQPQHF.

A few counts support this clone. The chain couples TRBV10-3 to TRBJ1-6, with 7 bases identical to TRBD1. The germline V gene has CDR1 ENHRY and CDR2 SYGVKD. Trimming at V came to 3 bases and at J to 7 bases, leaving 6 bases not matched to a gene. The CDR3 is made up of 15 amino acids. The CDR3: CAISDTRDRNSPLHF. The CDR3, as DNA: TGTGCCATCAGTGATACCCGGGACAGAAATTCACCCCTCCACTTT.

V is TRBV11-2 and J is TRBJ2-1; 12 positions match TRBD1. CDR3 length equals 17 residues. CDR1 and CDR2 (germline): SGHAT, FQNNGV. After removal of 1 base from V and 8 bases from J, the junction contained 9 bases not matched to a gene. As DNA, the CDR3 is TGTGCCAGCAGCTTAGCCCCCGGGACAGGGGGCTTCCATGAGCAGTTCTTC. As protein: CASSLAPGTGGFHEQFF.

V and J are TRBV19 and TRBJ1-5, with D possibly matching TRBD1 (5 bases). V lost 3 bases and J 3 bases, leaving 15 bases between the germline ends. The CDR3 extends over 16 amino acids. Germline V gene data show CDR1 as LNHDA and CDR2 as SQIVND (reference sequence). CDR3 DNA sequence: TGTGCCAGTAGTATGCGGTGGCAGGGAATCAATCAGCCCCAGCATTTT. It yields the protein CASSMRWQGINQPQHF.

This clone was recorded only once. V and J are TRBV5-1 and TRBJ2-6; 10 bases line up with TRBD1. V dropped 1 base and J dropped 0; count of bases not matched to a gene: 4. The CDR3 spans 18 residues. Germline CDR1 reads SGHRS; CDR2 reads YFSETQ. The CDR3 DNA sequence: TGCGCCAGCAGCTTGCCGAGGACAGGGGGCTCTGGGGCCAACGTCCTGACTTTC. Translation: CASSLPRTGGSGANVLTF.

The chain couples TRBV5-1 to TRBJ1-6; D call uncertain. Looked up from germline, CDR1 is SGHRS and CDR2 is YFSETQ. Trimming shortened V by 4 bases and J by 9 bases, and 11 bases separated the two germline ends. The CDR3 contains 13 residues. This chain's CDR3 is CASSEEMRSPLHF. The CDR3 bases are TGCGCCAGCAGCGAAGAAATGCGTTCACCCCTCCACTTT.

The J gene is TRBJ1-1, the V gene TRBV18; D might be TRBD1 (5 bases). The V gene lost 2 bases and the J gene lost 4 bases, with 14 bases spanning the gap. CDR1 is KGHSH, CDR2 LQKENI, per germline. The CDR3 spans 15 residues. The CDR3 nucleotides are TGTGCCAGCTCACCAGTCGCAGGGTCTCTCACTGAAGCTTTCTTT. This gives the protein CASSPVAGSLTEAFF.

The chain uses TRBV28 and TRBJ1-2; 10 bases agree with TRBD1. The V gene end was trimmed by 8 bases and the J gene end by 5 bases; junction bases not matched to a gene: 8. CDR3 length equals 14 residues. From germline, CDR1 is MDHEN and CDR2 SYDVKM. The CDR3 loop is CASGRTGGGYGYTF. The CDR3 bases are TGTGCCAGCGGGCGGACAGGGGGAGGTTATGGCTACACCTTC.

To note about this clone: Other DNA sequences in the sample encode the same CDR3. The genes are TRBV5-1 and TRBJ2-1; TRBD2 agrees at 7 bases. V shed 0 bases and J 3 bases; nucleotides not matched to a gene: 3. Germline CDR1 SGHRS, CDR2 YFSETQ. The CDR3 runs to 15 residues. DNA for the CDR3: TGCGCCAGCAGCTTGGAAGCGGGGAGCTACAATGAGCAGTTCTTC. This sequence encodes CASSLEAGSYNEQFF.

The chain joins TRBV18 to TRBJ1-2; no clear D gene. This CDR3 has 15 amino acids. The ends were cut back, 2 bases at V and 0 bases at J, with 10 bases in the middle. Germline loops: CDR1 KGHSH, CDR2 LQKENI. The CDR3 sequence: CASSPGPGTNYGYTF. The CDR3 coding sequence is TGTGCCAGCTCACCAGGTCCAGGCACTAACTATGGCTACACCTTC.

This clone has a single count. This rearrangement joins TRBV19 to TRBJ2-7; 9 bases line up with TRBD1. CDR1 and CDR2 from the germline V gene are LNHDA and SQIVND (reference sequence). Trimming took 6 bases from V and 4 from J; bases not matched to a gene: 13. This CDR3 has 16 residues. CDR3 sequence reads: CASRRGTGKAAYEQYF. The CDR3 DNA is TGTGCCAGTAGACGCGGGACAGGGAAGGCCGCTTACGAGCAGTACTTC.

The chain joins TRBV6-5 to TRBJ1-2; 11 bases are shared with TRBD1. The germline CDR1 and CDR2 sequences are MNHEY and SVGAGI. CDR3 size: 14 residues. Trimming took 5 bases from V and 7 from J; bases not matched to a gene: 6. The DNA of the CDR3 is TGTGCCAGCAGTCGAGGACAGGGGGCTTTTGGCTACACCTTC. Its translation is CASSRGQGAFGYTF.

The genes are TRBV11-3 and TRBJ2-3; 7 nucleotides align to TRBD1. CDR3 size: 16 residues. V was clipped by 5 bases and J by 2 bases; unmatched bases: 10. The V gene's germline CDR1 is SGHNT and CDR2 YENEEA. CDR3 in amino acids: CASSPGGVPPTDTQYF. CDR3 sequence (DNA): TGTGCCAGCAGCCCAGGGGGTGTACCCCCCACAGATACGCAGTATTTT. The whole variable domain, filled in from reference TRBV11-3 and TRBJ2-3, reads EAGVVQSPRYKIIEKKQPVAFWCNPISGHNTLYWYLQNLGQGPELLIRYENEEAVDDSQLPKDRFSAERLKGVDSTLKIQPAELGDSAVYLCASSPGGVPPTDTQYFGPGTRLTVL.

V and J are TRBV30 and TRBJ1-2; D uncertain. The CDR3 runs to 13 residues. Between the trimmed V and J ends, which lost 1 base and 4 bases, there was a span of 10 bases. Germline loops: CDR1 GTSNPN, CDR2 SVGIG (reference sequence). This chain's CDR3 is CAWSDGLTYGYTF. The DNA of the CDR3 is TGTGCCTGGAGTGACGGGTTAACCTATGGCTACACCTTC.

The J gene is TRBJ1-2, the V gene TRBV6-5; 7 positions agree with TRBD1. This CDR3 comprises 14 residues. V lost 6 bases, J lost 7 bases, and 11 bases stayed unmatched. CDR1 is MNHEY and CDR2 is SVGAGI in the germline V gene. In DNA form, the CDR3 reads TGTGCCAGCAGGTATACGGGACAGAGGGGTGGCTACACCTTC. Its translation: CASRYTGQRGGYTF.

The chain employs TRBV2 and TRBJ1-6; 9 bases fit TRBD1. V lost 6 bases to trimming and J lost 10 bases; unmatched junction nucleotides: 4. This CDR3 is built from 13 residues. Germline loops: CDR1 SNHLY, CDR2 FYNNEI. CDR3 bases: TGTGCCAGCAGGGACAGGGGTTGGTCACCCCTCCACTTT. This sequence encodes CASRDRGWSPLHF. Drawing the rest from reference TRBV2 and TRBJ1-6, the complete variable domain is EPEVTQTPSHQVTQMGQEVILRCVPISNHLYFYWYRQILGQKVEFLVSFYNNEISEKSEIFDDQFSVERPDGSNFTLKIRSTKLEDSAMYFCASRDRGWSPLHFGNGTRLTVT.

The CDR3 reads CATQRAGMNTEAFF. In DNA form, the CDR3 reads TGTGCCACCCAGCGTGCAGGGATGAACACTGAAGCTTTCTTT. The rearrangement joins TRBV5-5 to TRBJ1-1; the D gene is possibly TRBD1 (5 bases). Deletions cut 9 bases from V and 0 bases from J, with 15 bases between. This CDR3 contains 14 residues. In germline, CDR1 is SGHKS, CDR2 YYEKEE (reference sequence). Filled out from reference TRBV5-5 and TRBJ1-1, the complete variable domain reads DAGVTQSPTHLIKTRGQQVTLRCSPISGHKSVSWYQQVLGQGPQFIFQYYEKEERGRGNFPDRFSARQFPNYSSELNVNALLLGDSALYLCATQRAGMNTEAFFGQGTRLTVV.

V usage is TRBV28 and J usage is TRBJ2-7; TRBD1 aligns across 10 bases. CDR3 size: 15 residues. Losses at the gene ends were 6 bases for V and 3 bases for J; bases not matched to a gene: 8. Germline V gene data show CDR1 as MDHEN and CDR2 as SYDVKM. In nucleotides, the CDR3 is TGTGCCAGCAGGACGCCGGGACAGGGGCTCTACGAGCAGTACTTC. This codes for CASRTPGQGLYEQYF.